This T cell receptor (beta chain) is from a study of cytomegalovirus exposure and HLA in healthy donors. With 5 bases clipped from V and 3 bases from J, the junction kept 3 bases outside the gene matches. CDR1 and CDR2 (germline): MNHEY, SMNVEV (reference sequence). This CDR3 has 13 amino acids. Assay used: immunoSEQ multiplex PCR; TCRdb lists only in-frame clones, some missing. The data contain roughly 250,000 clones, 86% of them seen just once; the ten biggest clones take up around 1.3%. Sequenced: PBMCs. The clonotype comes from a woman aged 25 to 39 in good health and CMV-seropositive. The chain links TRBV27 to TRBJ2-7; 8 bases agree with TRBD1. The CDR3 bases are TGTGCCAGCAGTACGGACAGGGACTACGAGCAGTACTTC. Its protein product is CASSTDRDYEQYF.